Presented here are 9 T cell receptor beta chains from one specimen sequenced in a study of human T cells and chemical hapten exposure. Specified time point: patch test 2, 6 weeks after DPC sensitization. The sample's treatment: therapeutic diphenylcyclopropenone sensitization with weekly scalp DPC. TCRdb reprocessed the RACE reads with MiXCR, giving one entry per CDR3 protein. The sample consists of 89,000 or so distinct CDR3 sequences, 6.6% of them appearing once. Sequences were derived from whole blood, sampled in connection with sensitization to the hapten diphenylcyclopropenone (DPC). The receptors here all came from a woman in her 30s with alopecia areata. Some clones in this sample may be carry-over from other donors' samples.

CDR3 in amino acids: CASSFKTGNTIYF. In DNA, the CDR3 is TGTGCCAGCAGTTTTAAAACTGGAAACACCATATATTTT. The chain combines TRBV12-3 or TRBV12-4 with TRBJ1-3; D is uncertain. The CDR3 has 13 amino acids. V gave up 3 bases and J gave up 2 bases, with 5 bases separating them.

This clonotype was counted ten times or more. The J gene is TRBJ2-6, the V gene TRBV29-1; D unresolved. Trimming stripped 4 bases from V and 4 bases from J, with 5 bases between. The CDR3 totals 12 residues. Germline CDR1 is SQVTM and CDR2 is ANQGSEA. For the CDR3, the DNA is TGCAGCGTTGTTTCAGGGGCCAACGTCCTGACTTTC. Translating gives CSVVSGANVLTF.

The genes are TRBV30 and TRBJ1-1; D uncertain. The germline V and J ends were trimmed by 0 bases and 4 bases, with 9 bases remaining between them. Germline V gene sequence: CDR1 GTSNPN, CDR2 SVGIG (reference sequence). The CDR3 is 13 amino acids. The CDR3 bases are TGTGCCTGGAGTGTACTATGGTCCACTGAAGCTTTCTTT. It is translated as CAWSVLWSTEAFF.

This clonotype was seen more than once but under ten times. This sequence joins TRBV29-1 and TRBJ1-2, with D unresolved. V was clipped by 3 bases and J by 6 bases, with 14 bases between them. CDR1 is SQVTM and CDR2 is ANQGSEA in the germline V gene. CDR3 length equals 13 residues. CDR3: CSVDPETKDGYTF. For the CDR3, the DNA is TGCAGCGTTGATCCGGAAACCAAAGATGGCTACACCTTC.

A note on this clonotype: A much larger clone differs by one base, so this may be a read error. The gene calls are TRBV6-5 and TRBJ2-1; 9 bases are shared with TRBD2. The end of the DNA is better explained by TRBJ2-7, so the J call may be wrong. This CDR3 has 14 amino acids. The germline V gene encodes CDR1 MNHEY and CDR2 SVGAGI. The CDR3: CASGAGGSYNEQYF. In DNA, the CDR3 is TGTGCCAGCGGAGCGGGGGGCTCCTACAATGAGCAGTACTTC.

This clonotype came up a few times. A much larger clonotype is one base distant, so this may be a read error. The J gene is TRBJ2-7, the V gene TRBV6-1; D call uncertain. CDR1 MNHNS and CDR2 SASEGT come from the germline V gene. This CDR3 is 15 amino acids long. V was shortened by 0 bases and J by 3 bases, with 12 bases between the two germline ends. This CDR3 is CASSEASGLCYEQYF. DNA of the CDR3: TGTGCCAGCAGTGAAGCGTCCGGGCTGTGCTACGAGCAGTACTTC.

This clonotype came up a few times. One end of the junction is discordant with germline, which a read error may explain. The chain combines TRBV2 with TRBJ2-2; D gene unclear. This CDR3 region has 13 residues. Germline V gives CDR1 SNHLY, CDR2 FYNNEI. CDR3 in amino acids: CASREDGAGELFF. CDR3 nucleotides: TGTGCCAGCAGGGAAGATGGGGCCGGGGAGCTGTTTTTT.

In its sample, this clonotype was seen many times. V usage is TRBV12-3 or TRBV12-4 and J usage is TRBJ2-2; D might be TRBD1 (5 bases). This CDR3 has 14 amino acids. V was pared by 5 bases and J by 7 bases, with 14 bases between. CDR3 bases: TGTGCCAGCAGTCCTCAGGGTTTGGTCGGGGAGCTGTTTTTT. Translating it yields CASSPQGLVGELFF.

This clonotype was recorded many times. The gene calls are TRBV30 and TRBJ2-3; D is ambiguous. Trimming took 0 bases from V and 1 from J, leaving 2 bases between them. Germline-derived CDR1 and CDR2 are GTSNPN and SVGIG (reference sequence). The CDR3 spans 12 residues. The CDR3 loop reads CAWSVGTDTQYF. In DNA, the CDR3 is TGTGCCTGGAGTGTAGGCACAGATACGCAGTATTTT.